This T cell receptor (beta chain) was retrieved from a study of Graves' ophthalmopathy and Graves' hyperthyroidism. The germline V and J ends were trimmed by 3 bases and 5 bases, with 11 bases remaining between them. Germline V gene data show CDR1 as SGHVS and CDR2 as FQNEAQ. This CDR3 contains 13 residues. Amplifying from RNA transcripts, the study obtained TCR beta CDR3 regions. The first round was an RT-PCR with HTBI primers, and the second round was a multiplex PCR. From the multiplex PCR reads, TCRdb called clonotypes with MiXCR, one entry per CDR3 protein. The data show over 650,000 distinct CDR3 sequences, about 41% seen once. This clonotype was seen repeatedly, ten times or more.

This clonotype was obtained from an adult man with Graves' ophthalmopathy. The V gene is TRBV7-8, the J gene TRBJ2-7, with D unclear. The specimen was peripheral blood. The CDR3 loop is CASSLRGSHEQYF. The CDR3 DNA is TGTGCCAGCAGCTTGAGAGGCAGCCACGAGCAGTACTTC. The whole variable domain, filled in from reference TRBV7-8 and TRBJ2-7, reads GAGVSQSPRYKVAKRGQDVALRCDPISGHVSLFWYQQALGQGPEFLTYFQNEAQLDKSGLPSDRFFAERPEGSVSTLKIQRTQQEDSAVYLCASSLRGSHEQYFGPGTRLTVT.